The source of this T cell receptor (beta chain) is a study of blood T cell repertoires in COVID-19. Overall study context: Nucleic acid was either cDNA or gDNA, and it came from T cells, B-cell-depleted T cells, or PBMCs.

Trimming pared 5 bases from V and 4 bases from J, leaving 10 bases between. This CDR3 is built from 12 residues. CDR1 and CDR2 (germline): SQVTM, ANQGSEA. How the authors handled the data: Estimation of nucleated cell counts was performed using reference gene primer amplification. Profiling relied on immunoSEQ multiplex PCR, and the TCRdb table lists in-frame clones only, not all of them. The D gene and trimming were derived from the DNA, and the V and J assignments and clone size from that table. The table includes about 55,000 clones, more than 60% detected once. The origin of this receptor is a woman in her 70s with acute or convalescent COVID-19. The sequenced material came from peripheral blood. This sequence joins TRBV29-1 and TRBJ2-3; D possibly corresponds to TRBD2 (5 bases). CDR3 DNA sequence: TGCAGCGTTCTGAGGCGGGCAGATACGCAGTATTTT. This codes for CSVLRRADTQYF.